Below, 12 T cell receptor beta chains from the same sample are listed, as sequenced in a study of T cells in Graves' hyperthyroidism and ophthalmopathy (dated by TCRdb to about 2019). The library was prepared using multiplex PCR. Instrument on record: Illumina HiSeq 2000. The TCR beta CDR3 regions were amplified from the RNA transcripts. A first-round RT-PCR of the TCR CDR3 used the HTBI primer set with the Qiagen OneStep RT-PCR kit. TCRdb reworked the public reads: Q25 trimming with fastp, MiXCR clone assembly, productive beta chains retained. Each record represents a unique CDR3 protein, reported with the most common genes and DNA among its rows. The sample table contains around 800,000 distinct CDR3 sequences; only one count was recorded for approximately 40% of them. Clones ranked in the top ten supply 8.9% of the sample. The source material was blood. The receptors were sampled from a man between 18 and 29 years old with Graves' hyperthyroidism.

For this clonotype: A much larger clonotype is one base distant, so this may be a read error. This sequence joins TRBV7-2 and TRBJ1-1, with unresolved D. Germline CDR1 reads SGHTA; CDR2 reads FQGNSA. The V and J ends lost 2 bases and 3 bases respectively, with 10 bases between them. The CDR3 is 14 residues long. The CDR3: CASSLHPVYTEAFF. CDR3 sequence (DNA): TGTGCCAGCAGCTTACACCCTGTGTACACTGAAGCTTTCTTT.

The chain couples TRBV5-1 to TRBJ2-7; TRBD1 matches 7 bases. V was clipped by 4 bases and J by 2 bases; unmatched bases: 12. There are 16 residues in the CDR3. In germline, CDR1 is SGHRS, CDR2 YFSETQ. The CDR3 DNA reads TGCGCCAGCAGCCTCAATACCGGGACAGTACCCTACGAGCAGTACTTC. Its translation: CASSLNTGTVPYEQYF. Full variable domain (remainder filled in from reference TRBV5-1 and TRBJ2-7): KAGVTQTPRYLIKTRGQQVTLSCSPISGHRSVSWYQQTPGQGLQFLFEYFSETQRNKGNFPGRFSGRQFSNSRSEMNVSTLELGDSALYLCASSLNTGTVPYEQYFGPGTRLTVT.

This clonotype was observed a handful of times. The genes are TRBV6-6 and TRBJ1-1, with D possibly being TRBD1 (5 bases). The germline V and J ends were trimmed by 6 bases and 7 bases, with 12 bases remaining between them. The CDR3 loop spans 12 amino acids. Germline loops: CDR1 MNHNY, CDR2 SVGAGI (reference sequence). This CDR3 reads CASSPGTYEAFF. CDR3 nucleotide sequence: TGTGCCAGCAGCCCCGGGACTTATGAAGCTTTCTTT.

The sample holds a few counts of this clonotype. The chain links TRBV5-6 to TRBJ2-7; D is ambiguous. Germline CDR1 is SGHDT and CDR2 is YYEEEE. The V gene lost 2 bases and the J gene lost 0 bases, with 12 bases spanning the gap. The CDR3 sequence is 15 residues long. The DNA for the CDR3 is TGTGCCAGCAGCTTAGATTCACTTCCCTCCTACGAGCAGTACTTC. As protein: CASSLDSLPSYEQYF.

The CDR3 protein is CASSVDKTGGQETQYF. CDR3 sequence (DNA): TGTGCCAGCAGCGTTGATAAGACAGGGGGCCAAGAGACCCAGTACTTC. This sequence joins TRBV9 and TRBJ2-5; 9 nucleotides line up with TRBD1. Trimming removed 2 bases from V and 1 base from J; junction bases left unmatched: 6. Germline CDR1 reads SGDLS; CDR2 reads YYNGEE. The CDR3 contains 16 residues.

In its sample, this clonotype was seen a few times. The V call is TRBV7-2, the J call TRBJ2-7, with TRBD1 matching 7 bases. The junction had 6 bases not matched to a gene; V was cut back by 4 bases and J by 0 bases. The CDR3 contains 15 residues. Germline V gives CDR1 SGHTA, CDR2 FQGNSA. CDR3 loop: CASSWPGQTSYEQYF. CDR3 DNA sequence: TGTGCCAGCAGCTGGCCGGGACAGACCTCCTACGAGCAGTACTTC.

The chain uses TRBV5-4 and TRBJ1-5; D remains ambiguous. The CDR3 sequence is 14 residues long. The germline gives CDR1 SGHNT, CDR2 YYREEE (reference sequence). Trimming shortened V by 1 base and J by 9 bases, and 14 bases separated the two germline ends. CDR3 bases: TGTGCCAGCAGCTTGACGTCCTTGGGCGGGCCCCAGCATTTT. This translates into CASSLTSLGGPQHF.

This rearrangement joins TRBV11-2 to TRBJ1-2; 7 nucleotides agree with TRBD1. V dropped 5 bases and J dropped 12; count of bases not matched to a gene: 9. The germline gives CDR1 SGHAT, CDR2 FQNNGV. The length of the CDR3 is 12 residues. Here the CDR3 reads CASSLPGQRNTF. The CDR3 nucleotides read TGTGCCAGCAGCCTGCCGGGACAGCGAAACACCTTC.

The chain uses TRBV29-1 and TRBJ1-1, with D tentatively TRBD1 (6 bases). Trimming removed 3 bases at V and 7 bases at J, with 18 bases between. The length of the CDR3 is 14 residues. Germline-derived CDR1 and CDR2 are SQVTM and ANQGSEA. CDR3 amino acids: CSVEGPQGGNEAFF. CDR3 DNA: TGCAGCGTTGAGGGTCCACAGGGAGGGAATGAAGCTTTCTTT.

The table lists this clonotype with a few counts. The chain links TRBV7-2 to TRBJ2-7; no definite D call. V lost 11 bases to trimming and J lost 4 bases, with 24 bases between them. This CDR3 region has 15 residues. The V gene's germline CDR1 is SGHTA and CDR2 FQGNSA. The CDR3 DNA sequence: TGTGCCTCCGCGGACCTCCGGTTCCCCCTTTACGAGCAGTACTTC. Its translation: CASADLRFPLYEQYF.

This clonotype showed up many times. The gene calls are TRBV2 and TRBJ1-5; 8 bases match TRBD1. V dropped 8 bases and J dropped 2; count of bases not matched to a gene: 2. CDR1 and CDR2 from the germline V gene are SNHLY and FYNNEI. The CDR3 runs 13 residues. The CDR3 DNA follows: TGTGCCAGCCAACAGGGGGGCAATCAGCCCCAGCATTTT. It encodes CASQQGGNQPQHF.

This clonotype was counted many times. The rearrangement uses TRBV19 and TRBJ1-6; D is ambiguous. The germline V gene encodes CDR1 LNHDA and CDR2 SQIVND (reference sequence). Trimming took off 3 bases at V and 0 bases at J, with 9 bases between the two ends. This CDR3 spans 16 amino acids. The CDR3 DNA is TGTGCCAGTAGTATGGGTGAGAGCTCCTATAATTCACCCCTCCACTTT. Amino acid sequence: CASSMGESSYNSPLHF.